The clone carrying this T cell receptor beta chain occurred many times. TCRdb reanalysed the 5' RACE reads using MiXCR and keeps one entry per CDR3 protein. The table shows about 240,000 distinct CDR3 sequences, with about 12% occurring only once. The data are from a study of identical twins. A further study also used this sample, focusing on yellow fever vaccine responses in identical twins.

The source material was memory (CD45RO+) T cells sorted from blood. The TCR was taken from a woman under 30 in good health.

For the CDR3, the DNA is TGTGCCAGCAGTTCCCTTAACTCTGGGGCCAACGTCCTGACTTTC. Translated, it gives CASSSLNSGANVLTF. The rearrangement links TRBV12-3 or TRBV12-4 to TRBJ2-6; D unresolved. Trimming took 4 bases from V and 0 from J, leaving 7 bases between them. This CDR3 is 15 amino acids long.